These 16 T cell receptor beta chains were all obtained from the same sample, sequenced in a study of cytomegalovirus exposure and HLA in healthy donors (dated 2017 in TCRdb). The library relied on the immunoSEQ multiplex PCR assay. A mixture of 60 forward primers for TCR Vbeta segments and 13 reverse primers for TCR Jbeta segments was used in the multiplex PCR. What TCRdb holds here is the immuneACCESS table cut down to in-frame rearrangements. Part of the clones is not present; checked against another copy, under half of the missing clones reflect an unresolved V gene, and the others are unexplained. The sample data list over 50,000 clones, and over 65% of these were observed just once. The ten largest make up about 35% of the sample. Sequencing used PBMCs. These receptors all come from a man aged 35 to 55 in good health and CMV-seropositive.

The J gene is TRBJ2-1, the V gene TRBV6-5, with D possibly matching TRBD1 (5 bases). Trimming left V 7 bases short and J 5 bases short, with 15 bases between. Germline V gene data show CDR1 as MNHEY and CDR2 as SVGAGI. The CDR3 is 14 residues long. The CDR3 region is CASTIRGGNNEQFF. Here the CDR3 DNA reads TGTGCCAGCACCATAAGGGGCGGAAACAATGAGCAGTTCTTC.

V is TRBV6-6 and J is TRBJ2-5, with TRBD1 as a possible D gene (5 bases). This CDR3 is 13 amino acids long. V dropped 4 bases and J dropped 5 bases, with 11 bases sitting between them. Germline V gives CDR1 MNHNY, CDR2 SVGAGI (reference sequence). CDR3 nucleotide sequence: TGTGCCAGCAGTTTGGGGCCTTTGGAGACCCAGTACTTC. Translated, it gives CASSLGPLETQYF.

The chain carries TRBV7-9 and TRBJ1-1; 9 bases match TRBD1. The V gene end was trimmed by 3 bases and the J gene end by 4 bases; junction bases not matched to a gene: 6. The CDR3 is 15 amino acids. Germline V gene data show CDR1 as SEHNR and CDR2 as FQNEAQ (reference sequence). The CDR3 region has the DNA TGTGCCAGCAGCTTCTCGGGACAGGGATTCACTGAAGCTTTCTTT. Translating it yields CASSFSGQGFTEAFF.

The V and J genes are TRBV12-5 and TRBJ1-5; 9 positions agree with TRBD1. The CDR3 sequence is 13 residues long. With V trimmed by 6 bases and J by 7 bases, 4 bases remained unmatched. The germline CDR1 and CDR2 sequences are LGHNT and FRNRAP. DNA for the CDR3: TGTGCTAGTGGAATGACAGGGGGACAGCCCCAGCATTTT. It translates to CASGMTGGQPQHF.

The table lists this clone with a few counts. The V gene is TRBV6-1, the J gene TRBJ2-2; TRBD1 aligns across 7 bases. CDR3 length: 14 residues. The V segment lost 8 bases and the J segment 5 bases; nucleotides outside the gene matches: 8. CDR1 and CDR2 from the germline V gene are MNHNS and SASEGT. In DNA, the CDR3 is TGTGCCAGCCGGAGACAGGGTGGAACCGGGGAGCTGTTTTTT. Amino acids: CASRRQGGTGELFF.

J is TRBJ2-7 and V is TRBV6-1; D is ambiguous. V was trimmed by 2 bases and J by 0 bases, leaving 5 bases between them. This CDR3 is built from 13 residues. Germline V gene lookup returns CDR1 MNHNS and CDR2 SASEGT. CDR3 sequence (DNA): TGTGCCAGCAGTGAACTGAGCTCCTACGAGCAGTACTTC. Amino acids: CASSELSSYEQYF.

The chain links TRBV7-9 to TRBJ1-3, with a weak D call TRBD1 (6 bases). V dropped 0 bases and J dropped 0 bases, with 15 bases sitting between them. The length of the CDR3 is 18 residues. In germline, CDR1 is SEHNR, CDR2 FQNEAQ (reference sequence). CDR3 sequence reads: CASSLAGRGQYSGNTIYF. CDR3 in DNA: TGTGCCAGCAGCTTAGCTGGCAGAGGACAGTACTCTGGAAACACCATATATTTT.

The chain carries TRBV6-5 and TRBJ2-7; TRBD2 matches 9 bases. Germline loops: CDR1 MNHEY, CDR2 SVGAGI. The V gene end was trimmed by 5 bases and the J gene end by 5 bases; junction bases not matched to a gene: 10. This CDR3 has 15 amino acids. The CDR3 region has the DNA TGTGCCAGCAGTCTTGGGCGGGGGGGCCATAACGAGCAGTACTTC. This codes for CASSLGRGGHNEQYF.

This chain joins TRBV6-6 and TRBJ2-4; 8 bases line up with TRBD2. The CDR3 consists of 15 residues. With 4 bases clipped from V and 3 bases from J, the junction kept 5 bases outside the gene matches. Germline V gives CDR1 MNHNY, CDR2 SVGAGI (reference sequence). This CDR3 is CASSLARGDKNIQYF. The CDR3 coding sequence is TGTGCCAGCAGTTTGGCGCGGGGGGACAAAAACATTCAGTACTTC.

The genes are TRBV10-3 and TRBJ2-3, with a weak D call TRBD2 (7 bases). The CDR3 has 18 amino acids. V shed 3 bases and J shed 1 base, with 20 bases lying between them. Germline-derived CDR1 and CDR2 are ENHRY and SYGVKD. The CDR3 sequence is CAISDPGRGGQGTDTQYF. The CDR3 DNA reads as TGTGCCATCAGTGACCCAGGGAGGGGGGGGCAGGGCACAGATACGCAGTATTTT.

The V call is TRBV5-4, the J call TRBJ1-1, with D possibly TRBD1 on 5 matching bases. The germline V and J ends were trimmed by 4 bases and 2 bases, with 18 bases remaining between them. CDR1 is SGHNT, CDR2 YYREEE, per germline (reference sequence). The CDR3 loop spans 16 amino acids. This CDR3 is CASSLPGGRANTEAFF. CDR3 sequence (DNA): TGTGCCAGCAGCCTACCCGGGGGGAGGGCCAACACTGAAGCTTTCTTT. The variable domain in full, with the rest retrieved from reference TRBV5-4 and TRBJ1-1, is ETGVTQSPTHLIKTRGQQVTLRCSSQSGHNTVSWYQQALGQGPQFIFQYYREEENGRGNFPPRFSGLQFPNYSSELNVNALELDDSALYLCASSLPGGRANTEAFFGQGTRLTVV.

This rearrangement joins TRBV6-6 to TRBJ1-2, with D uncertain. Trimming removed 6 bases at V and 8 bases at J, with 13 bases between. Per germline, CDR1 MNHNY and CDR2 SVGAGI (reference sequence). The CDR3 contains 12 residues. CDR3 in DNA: TGTGCCAGCAGCCCTGATATACAAGGCTACACCTTC. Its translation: CASSPDIQGYTF.

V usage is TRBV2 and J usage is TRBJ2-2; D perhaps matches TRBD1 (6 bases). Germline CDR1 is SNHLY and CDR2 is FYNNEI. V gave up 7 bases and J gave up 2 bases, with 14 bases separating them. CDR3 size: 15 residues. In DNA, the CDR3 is TGTGCCAGCACCCAGGGGCAGAGAAACACCGGGGAGCTGTTTTTT. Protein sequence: CASTQGQRNTGELFF.

CDR3 in DNA: TGTGCCTGGAGTTTGGCAGGGCGAAACTATGGCTACACCTTC. Translating it yields CAWSLAGRNYGYTF. The rearrangement joins TRBV30 to TRBJ1-2; the D gene is possibly TRBD1 (5 bases). The V end lost 2 bases, the J end lost 2 bases, and 12 bases lay between the germline ends. The CDR3 runs to 14 residues. Germline V lookup: CDR1 GTSNPN, CDR2 SVGIG (reference sequence).

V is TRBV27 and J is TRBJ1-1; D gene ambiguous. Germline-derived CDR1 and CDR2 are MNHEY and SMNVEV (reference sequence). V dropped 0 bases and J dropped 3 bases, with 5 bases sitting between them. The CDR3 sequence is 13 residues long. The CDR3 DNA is TGTGCCAGCAGTTTATCGGAGTACACTGAAGCTTTCTTT. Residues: CASSLSEYTEAFF.

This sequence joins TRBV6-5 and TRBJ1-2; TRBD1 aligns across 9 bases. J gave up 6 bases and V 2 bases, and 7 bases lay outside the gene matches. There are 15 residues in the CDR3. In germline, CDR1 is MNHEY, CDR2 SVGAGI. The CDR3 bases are TGTGCCAGCAGTTACGCTGGACAGGGGTGGGATGGCTACACCTTC. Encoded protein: CASSYAGQGWDGYTF.